Each of the 20 T cell receptor beta chains below was sequenced from the same sample in a study of identical twins. In TCRdb, the 5' RACE reads were re-called with MiXCR into one record per CDR3 protein. This table has 250,000 or so distinct CDR3 sequences, approximately 6.8% appearing once. The same sample was also studied in work on yellow fever vaccine responses in identical twins.

The material sequenced was CD8+ T cells sorted from blood. The receptor set was obtained from a young woman in good health.

This clonotype was seen ten or more times. The chain is built from TRBV12-3 or TRBV12-4 and TRBJ2-3, with 8 bases matching TRBD2. Trimming cost V 5 bases and J 2 bases; bases outside gene matches: 3. The CDR3 is 14 amino acids. The CDR3 reads CASSRGGITDTQYF. The CDR3 region has the DNA TGTGCCAGCAGTCGGGGGGGAATCACAGATACGCAGTATTTT.

This clonotype was detected a few times. The genes are TRBV24-1 and TRBJ1-5, with a weak D call TRBD1 (6 bases). Trimming removed 3 bases at V and 0 bases at J, with 11 bases between. Looked up from germline, CDR1 is KGHDR and CDR2 is SFDVKD. The CDR3 runs 16 residues. The CDR3 reads CATSDPDRDSNQPQHF. Here the CDR3 DNA reads TGTGCCACCAGTGATCCGGACAGAGATAGCAATCAGCCCCAGCATTTT.

Comments on this clonotype: Germline is not matched at one junction end, which may reflect a read error. This chain links TRBV7-9 with TRBJ1-1, with D perhaps TRBD1 (6 bases). Germline CDR1 reads SEHNR; CDR2 reads FQNEAQ (reference sequence). This CDR3 contains 11 residues. The CDR3 DNA is TGTGCCACCAGCTTAGGGGGTGAAGCTTTCTTT. Protein: CATSLGGEAFF.

This clonotype was counted a few times. The rearrangement links TRBV6-9 to TRBJ1-2; D is ambiguous. Germline assignment: CDR1 MNHGY and CDR2 SVAAGI. The CDR3 totals 11 residues. The germline V and J ends were trimmed by 0 bases and 6 bases, with 2 bases remaining between them. In DNA form, the CDR3 reads TGTGCCAGCAGTTATTCGAATGGCTACACCTTC. This gives the protein CASSYSNGYTF.

Remarks on this clonotype: One end of the junction fails to match germline, which may point to a read error. The chain uses TRBV2 and TRBJ2-1; 15 bases fit TRBD2. Germline loops: CDR1 SNHLY, CDR2 FYNNEI. The CDR3 has 16 amino acids. CDR3 in DNA: TGTGCCAGCAGTGAAGATGGACTAGCGGGAGGGCCGGGATTTGTCTTC. Encoded protein: CASSEDGLAGGPGFVF.

The gene calls are TRBV7-9 and TRBJ1-2; D is undetermined. The CDR3 is made up of 14 amino acids. Trimming left V 5 bases short and J 8 bases short, with 18 bases between. The germline V gene encodes CDR1 SEHNR and CDR2 FQNEAQ (reference sequence). The CDR3 DNA reads TGTGCCAGCAGCGGACCCAGTAGGGTTAGGGGCTACACCTTC. As protein: CASSGPSRVRGYTF.

A few counts support this clonotype. V usage is TRBV7-8 and J usage is TRBJ2-7, with 10 nucleotides matching TRBD2. The CDR3 covers 15 residues. V dropped 5 bases and J dropped 9; count of bases not matched to a gene: 13. CDR1 SGHVS and CDR2 FQNEAQ come from the germline V gene. The CDR3 DNA reads as TGTGCCAGCAGCCAATACGAGGGAGCGGGAGGGACGCAGTACTTC. This gives the protein CASSQYEGAGGTQYF. Based on the CDR3 plus reference TRBV7-8 and TRBJ2-7, the full variable domain is GAGVSQSPRYKVAKRGQDVALRCDPISGHVSLFWYQQALGQGPEFLTYFQNEAQLDKSGLPSDRFFAERPEGSVSTLKIQRTQQEDSAVYLCASSQYEGAGGTQYFGPGTRLTVT.

This clonotype showed up many times. The chain combines TRBV12-3 or TRBV12-4 with TRBJ2-1; D gene uncertain. Trimming stripped 5 bases from V and 8 bases from J, with 10 bases between. This CDR3 spans 12 amino acids. The CDR3 is CASSIPRDEQFF. DNA of the CDR3: TGTGCCAGCAGTATCCCCCGCGATGAGCAGTTCTTC.

The J gene is TRBJ1-2, the V gene TRBV2; maybe TRBD1 (6 bases). The CDR3 length is 16 residues. Germline V gene lookup returns CDR1 SNHLY and CDR2 FYNNEI. Deletions cut 6 bases from V and 4 bases from J, with 21 bases between. CDR3 amino acids: CASRTHGAGEVYGYTF. Written as DNA, the CDR3 is TGTGCCAGCAGGACCCACGGGGCAGGGGAAGTCTATGGCTACACCTTC.

This clonotype has at least ten counts. The chain combines TRBV24-1 with TRBJ2-2; D remains unclear. V lost 1 base to trimming and J lost 0 bases, with 8 bases between them. In germline, CDR1 is KGHDR, CDR2 SFDVKD. This CDR3 is 16 amino acids long. This CDR3 is CATSDLGHSNTGELFF. Written as DNA, the CDR3 is TGTGCCACCAGTGATTTAGGCCATTCGAACACCGGGGAGCTGTTTTTT.

This clonotype showed up many times. The rearrangement uses TRBV6-5 and TRBJ2-5; TRBD2 might be the D (5 bases). The CDR3 spans 14 residues. Trimming left V 0 bases short and J 1 base short, with 6 bases between. Germline V lookup: CDR1 MNHEY, CDR2 SVGAGI. Written as DNA, the CDR3 is TGTGCCAGCAGTTACTCGGAGGTCCAAGAGACCCAGTACTTC. Translated, it gives CASSYSEVQETQYF.

The chain is built from TRBV9 and TRBJ2-1; 11 bases fit TRBD2. Germline CDR1 reads SGDLS; CDR2 reads YYNGEE. V dropped 1 base and J dropped 9; count of bases not matched to a gene: 3. This CDR3 has 14 amino acids. The CDR3 nucleotides are TGTGCCAGCAGCGTAATACTAGCGGGAGCTGAGCAGTTCTTC. It specifies CASSVILAGAEQFF.

This clonotype was counted many times. The genes are TRBV28 and TRBJ2-3; TRBD2 matches at 12 bases. The V and J ends lost 2 bases and 5 bases, in that order; junction bases with no gene match: 8. Germline V gene data show CDR1 as MDHEN and CDR2 as SYDVKM. The CDR3 spans 17 residues. CDR3 DNA sequence: TGTGCCAGCAGTTTACCCGGGACTAGCGGGTACAAAGATACGCAGTATTTT. Its protein is CASSLPGTSGYKDTQYF.

Of note for this clonotype: A much larger clone differs from this one at a single base, so this may be a read error. This chain uses TRBV10-3 with TRBJ2-1; TRBD2 matches at 10 bases. CDR3 length equals 16 residues. The germline V gene has CDR1 ENHRY and CDR2 SYGVKD. The chain's CDR3 is CAISETSGMSCNEQFF. The CDR3 DNA reads TGTGCCATCAGTGAGACTAGCGGGATGTCCTGCAATGAGCAGTTCTTC.

The V and J genes are TRBV3-1 and TRBJ2-2, with D hard to call. Trimming shortened V by 0 bases and J by 8 bases, and 4 bases separated the two germline ends. The CDR3 totals 12 residues. The germline CDR1 and CDR2 sequences are LGHDT and YNNKEL (reference sequence). CDR3 DNA sequence: TGTGCCAGCAGCCAAGATTGGGGGGAGCTGTTTTTT. Translating it yields CASSQDWGELFF.

This clonotype was observed a few times. This chain connects TRBV13 to TRBJ2-7; D is unclear. The germline V gene has CDR1 PRHDT and CDR2 FYEKMQ (reference sequence). The V gene lost 4 bases and the J gene lost 0 bases, with 16 bases spanning the gap. CDR3 length: 16 amino acids. The CDR3 coding sequence is TGTGCCAGCAGCTCCCCGGGCAGTTCCAGCTCCTACGAGCAGTACTTC. It specifies CASSSPGSSSSYEQYF.

This clonotype was recorded at least ten times. The chain carries TRBV2 and TRBJ2-7; possible D gene TRBD1, 6 bases. Looked up from germline, CDR1 is SNHLY and CDR2 is FYNNEI. Trimming removed 6 bases at V and 0 bases at J, with 18 bases between. The CDR3 totals 16 residues. CDR3 in DNA: TGTGCCAGCAGCGCCAGGGCAGGGGTCGTCTCCTACGAGCAGTACGTC. Translating it yields CASSARAGVVSYEQYV.

The table lists this clonotype with a few counts. This chain links TRBV10-2 with TRBJ1-2; the D gene is possibly TRBD1 (5 bases). In germline, CDR1 is WSHSY, CDR2 SAAADI. The ends were cut back, 3 bases at V and 7 bases at J, with 24 bases in the middle. CDR3 length: 17 residues. CDR3 in DNA: TGCGCCAGCAGTGATTCGATGCGTGGGACCGCCAATTTTGGCTACACCTTC. Translation: CASSDSMRGTANFGYTF.

This chain uses TRBV12-3 or TRBV12-4 with TRBJ2-3; TRBD2 matches at 7 bases. The CDR3 is 14 residues long. After removal of 7 bases from V and 5 bases from J, the junction contained 9 bases not matched to a gene. The chain's CDR3 is CASTRAGKKDTQYF. The DNA for the CDR3 is TGTGCCAGCACCAGAGCGGGGAAAAAAGATACGCAGTATTTT.

This clonotype was detected ten times or more. The chain couples TRBV4-1 to TRBJ1-4; TRBD1 agrees at 8 bases. Germline trimming cut 3 bases from V and 7 bases from J; bases unmatched to any gene: 7. This CDR3 is built from 15 residues. CDR1 is MGHRA and CDR2 is YSYEKL in the germline V gene. The chain's CDR3 is CASSHPDRDGEKLFF. CDR3 DNA: TGCGCCAGCAGCCACCCGGACAGGGACGGTGAAAAACTGTTTTTT.